This entry lists 27 T cell receptor beta chains sequenced from one sample in a study of lymphopenia after photon versus proton radiotherapy. Clones were read by immunoSEQ multiplex PCR, and TCRdb kept only the in-frame ones, dropping some. This sample has roughly 58,000 clones; about nine tenths occur once, and the top ten carry roughly 13%. Specimen: peripheral blood, collected from a patient treated with proton-based radiotherapy. The receptors here all came from a man older than 75 with esophageal cancer.

The rearrangement joins TRBV18 to TRBJ1-4; no reliable D call. The CDR3 runs to 14 residues. V was trimmed by 0 bases and J by 8 bases, leaving 10 bases between them. CDR1 is KGHSH, CDR2 LQKENI, per germline. This CDR3 is CASSPPVGSEKLFF. The DNA for the CDR3 is TGTGCCAGCTCACCACCAGTGGGTTCGGAAAAACTGTTTTTT.

V gene TRBV5-1 combines with J gene TRBJ2-1; no reliable D call. Germline lookup yields CDR1 SGHRS and CDR2 YFSETQ. The CDR3 totals 15 residues. Between the trimmed V and J ends, which lost 0 bases and 3 bases, there was a span of 10 bases. The chain's CDR3 is CASSLVPGYYNEQFF. CDR3 nucleotides: TGCGCCAGCAGCTTGGTCCCAGGCTACTACAATGAGCAGTTCTTC.

This chain connects TRBV2 to TRBJ2-7, with 9 bases fitting TRBD2. J lost 7 bases, V lost 2 bases, and 6 bases had no gene match. Looked up from germline, CDR1 is SNHLY and CDR2 is FYNNEI. The CDR3 contains 14 residues. CDR3 residues: CASSEKREVGEQYF. The CDR3 bases are TGTGCCAGCAGTGAAAAGCGGGAGGTGGGTGAGCAGTACTTC.

The chain carries TRBV5-1 and TRBJ2-2; the match to TRBD2 covers 10 bases. The CDR3 runs to 15 residues. J was trimmed by 9 bases and V by 4 bases; bases with no gene match: 9. Germline V gene data show CDR1 as SGHRS and CDR2 as YFSETQ. DNA of the CDR3: TGCGCCAGCAGCCCTACCCCTAGCGGGGGACGGGAGCTGTTTTTT. This encodes CASSPTPSGGRELFF.

The V and J genes are TRBV9 and TRBJ2-1, with 8 bases matching TRBD1. The CDR3 is made up of 15 amino acids. V shed 0 bases and J 11 bases; nucleotides not matched to a gene: 10. The germline CDR1 and CDR2 sequences are SGDLS and YYNGEE. In DNA, the CDR3 is TGTGCCAGCAGCGTAGTCTGGGACAGGAAGGATAAGCAGTTCTTC. Translated, it gives CASSVVWDRKDKQFF. Full variable domain (rest looked up from reference TRBV9 and TRBJ2-1): DSGVTQTPKHLITATGQRVTLRCSPRSGDLSVYWYQQSLDQGLQFLIQYYNGEERAKGNILERFSAQQFPDLHSELNLSSLELGDSALYFCASSVVWDRKDKQFFGPGTRLTVL.

This clone was observed a few times. The chain joins TRBV5-1 to TRBJ2-2; weak D call: TRBD1 (6 bases). Between the trimmed V and J ends, which lost 0 bases and 4 bases, there was a span of 7 bases. This CDR3 comprises 14 residues. Germline CDR1 is SGHRS and CDR2 is YFSETQ. The CDR3 protein is CASSLGGGTGELFF. The CDR3 DNA follows: TGCGCCAGCAGCTTGGGAGGGGGCACCGGGGAGCTGTTTTTT.

The chain is built from TRBV19 and TRBJ2-5; 7 nucleotides match TRBD1. V lost 2 bases to trimming and J lost 5 bases; unmatched junction nucleotides: 11. The CDR3 length is 16 residues. Per the germline V gene, CDR1 is LNHDA and CDR2 is SQIVND (reference sequence). The chain's CDR3 is CASSISGDRGSETQYF. CDR3 bases: TGTGCCAGTAGTATAAGTGGGGACAGAGGGTCCGAGACCCAGTACTTC.

The chain is built from TRBV29-1 and TRBJ2-7, with 8 bases aligning to TRBD1. Germline V gene sequence: CDR1 SQVTM, CDR2 ANQGSEA. Trimming took 4 bases from V and 9 from J; bases not matched to a gene: 11. The CDR3 runs 13 residues. The CDR3 loop reads CSVVGTGAMVQYF. CDR3 sequence (DNA): TGCAGCGTTGTAGGGACAGGCGCGATGGTGCAGTACTTC.

A note on this clone: The identical CDR3 is also encoded by other nucleotide sequences in the sample. The rearrangement uses TRBV7-9 and TRBJ2-1; D might be TRBD2 (6 bases). V lost 4 bases and J lost 3, with 13 bases in between. This CDR3 has 15 amino acids. The germline gives CDR1 SEHNR, CDR2 FQNEAQ (reference sequence). CDR3: CASSSRGADYNEQFF. The CDR3 DNA is TGTGCCAGCAGCTCCCGCGGGGCGGACTACAATGAGCAGTTCTTC.

The CDR3 coding sequence is TGTGCCAGCAGCCAAACCCAGGGGGGAAAAGAGACCCAGTACTTC. Encoded protein: CASSQTQGGKETQYF. The rearrangement joins TRBV14 to TRBJ2-5; perhaps TRBD1 as D (7 bases). The germline CDR1 and CDR2 sequences are SGHDN and FVKESK. V shed 2 bases and J shed 3 bases, with 13 bases lying between them. CDR3 length equals 15 residues. The full variable domain, rest sourced from reference TRBV14 and TRBJ2-5, is EAGVTQFPSHSVIEKGQTVTLRCDPISGHDNLYWYRRVMGKEIKFLLHFVKESKQDESGMPNNRFLAERTGGTYSTLKVQPAELEDSGVYFCASSQTQGGKETQYFGPGTRLLVL.

This rearrangement joins TRBV7-6 to TRBJ2-2; 8 bases align to TRBD2. The CDR3 extends over 13 amino acids. V lost 10 bases and J lost 6; bases outside the gene matches: 7. Germline CDR1 and CDR2: SGHVS and FNYEAQ. This CDR3 reads CATKGLGAGELFF. The CDR3 DNA reads as TGTGCCACCAAGGGACTAGGGGCCGGGGAGCTGTTTTTT.

This chain joins TRBV7-6 and TRBJ2-2; D is perhaps TRBD1 (6 bases). Trimming shortened V by 3 bases and J by 1 base, and 9 bases separated the two germline ends. Germline CDR1 and CDR2: SGHVS and FNYEAQ. The CDR3 has 15 amino acids. For the CDR3, the DNA is TGTGCCAGCAGCTTTTTACAGGGGAACACCGGGGAGCTGTTTTTT. Amino acid sequence: CASSFLQGNTGELFF.

The chain couples TRBV29-1 to TRBJ2-4; D is undetermined. Germline lookup yields CDR1 SQVTM and CDR2 ANQGSEA. Trimming cost V 4 bases and J 0 bases, with 10 bases left between them. This CDR3 region has 14 residues. The CDR3 DNA reads as TGCAGCGTTGTTCCCAGTCTAGCCAAAAACATTCAGTACTTC. This translates into CSVVPSLAKNIQYF.

DNA of the CDR3: TGTGCCAGCAGCCCGCAGCGGGCTGGCACCGGGGAGCTGTTTTTT. This codes for CASSPQRAGTGELFF. The chain has TRBV7-2 and TRBJ2-2; D possibly corresponds to TRBD2 (6 bases). CDR1 is SGHTA and CDR2 is FQGNSA in the germline V gene. The CDR3 totals 15 residues. Trimming took off 5 bases at V and 4 bases at J, with 14 bases between the two ends.

The chain employs TRBV19 and TRBJ1-1; D is unclear. Trimming shortened V by 3 bases and J by 1 base, and 6 bases separated the two germline ends. This CDR3 has 13 amino acids. The germline gives CDR1 LNHDA, CDR2 SQIVND (reference sequence). Here the CDR3 reads CASSILGNTEAFF. In DNA form, the CDR3 reads TGTGCCAGTAGTATCCTAGGGAACACTGAAGCTTTCTTT.

The chain employs TRBV29-1 and TRBJ1-1, with D maybe TRBD1 (6 bases). Germline CDR1 and CDR2: SQVTM and ANQGSEA. Between the trimmed V and J ends, which lost 2 bases and 7 bases, there was a span of 14 bases. There are 13 residues in the CDR3. In nucleotides, the CDR3 is TGCAGCGTTGAAACCGGGACAAGTTTTGAAGCTTTCTTT. It translates to CSVETGTSFEAFF.

The chain links TRBV15 to TRBJ1-3, with D possibly TRBD1 on 5 matching bases. The germline gives CDR1 LNHNV, CDR2 YYDKDF (reference sequence). The CDR3 is made up of 18 amino acids. The germline V and J ends were trimmed by 0 bases and 2 bases, with 17 bases remaining between them. Written as DNA, the CDR3 is TGTGCCACCAGCAGAGACGGGTGGGGGGGTTCTGCTGGAAACACCATATATTTT. As protein: CATSRDGWGGSAGNTIYF.

This sequence joins TRBV7-2 and TRBJ2-7; D is unresolved. CDR1 and CDR2 from the germline V gene are SGHTA and FQGNSA. The CDR3 consists of 14 residues. The V and J ends lost 2 bases and 2 bases respectively, with 10 bases between them. The CDR3 here is CASSLQDFAYEQYF. The CDR3, as DNA: TGTGCCAGCAGCTTACAAGATTTCGCCTACGAGCAGTACTTC.

V is TRBV6-6 and J is TRBJ1-5; no firm D call. This CDR3 spans 15 amino acids. From germline, CDR1 is MNHNY and CDR2 SVGAGI (reference sequence). V dropped 5 bases and J dropped 0 bases, with 11 bases sitting between them. CDR3 region: CASSTAFLSNQPQHF. Written as DNA, the CDR3 is TGTGCCAGCAGTACCGCCTTTCTTAGCAATCAGCCCCAGCATTTT.

This clone was picked up one time. The rearrangement uses TRBV4-3 and TRBJ1-4; 7 positions agree with TRBD1. Germline lookup yields CDR1 LGHNA and CDR2 YSLEER. With V trimmed by 5 bases and J by 0 bases, 9 bases remained unmatched. CDR3 size: 17 residues. The DNA of the CDR3 is TGCGCCAGCAGCTCAGGGGGTGGGGTGGCAACTAATGAAAAACTGTTTTTT. Translation: CASSSGGGVATNEKLFF.

The chain's CDR3 is CASSLGGTAQYF. The CDR3 DNA reads as TGCGCCAGCAGCTTGGGGGGGACAGCCCAGTACTTC. The J gene is TRBJ2-4, the V gene TRBV5-1, with TRBD1 matching 7 bases. The CDR3 has 12 amino acids. Trimming took 0 bases from V and 13 from J; bases not matched to a gene: 4. Per the germline V gene, CDR1 is SGHRS and CDR2 is YFSETQ.

The chain couples TRBV4-3 to TRBJ2-3; 11 positions agree with TRBD2. The CDR3 consists of 17 residues. The V and J ends lost 3 bases and 2 bases, in that order; junction bases with no gene match: 7. CDR1 is LGHNA, CDR2 YSLEER, per germline. The CDR3 bases are TGCGCCAGCAGCCAGGACACTAGCGGGAGTATCACAGATACGCAGTATTTT. Its translation: CASSQDTSGSITDTQYF.

V and J are TRBV5-4 and TRBJ1-2; TRBD1 matches at 7 bases. This CDR3 comprises 15 residues. After removal of 4 bases from V and 4 bases from J, the junction contained 10 bases not matched to a gene. Germline assignment: CDR1 SGHNT and CDR2 YYREEE (reference sequence). The CDR3 spells CASSPPGQGVYGYTF. In nucleotides, the CDR3 is TGTGCCAGCAGCCCGCCCGGCCAGGGGGTCTATGGCTACACCTTC. Full variable domain (rest looked up from reference TRBV5-4 and TRBJ1-2): ETGVTQSPTHLIKTRGQQVTLRCSSQSGHNTVSWYQQALGQGPQFIFQYYREEENGRGNFPPRFSGLQFPNYSSELNVNALELDDSALYLCASSPPGQGVYGYTFGSGTRLTVV.

V and J are TRBV10-1 and TRBJ2-1; tentative D call: TRBD1 (5 bases). The V end was cut by 2 bases, the J end by 2 bases, with 7 bases between. The CDR3 has 14 amino acids. The germline CDR1 and CDR2 sequences are WNHNN and SYGVQD (reference sequence). CDR3: CASSERGAYNEQFF. The CDR3 DNA sequence: TGCGCCAGCAGTGAGAGGGGCGCCTACAATGAGCAGTTCTTC.

This chain connects TRBV4-3 to TRBJ1-3; D is possibly TRBD1 (5 bases). Germline CDR1 reads LGHNA; CDR2 reads YSLEER. Between the trimmed V and J ends, which lost 0 bases and 6 bases, there was a span of 12 bases. CDR3 length: 15 residues. In nucleotides, the CDR3 is TGCGCCAGCAGCCAAGACTGGCAGGGCGAAAACACCATATATTTT. This codes for CASSQDWQGENTIYF.

The chain employs TRBV6-1 and TRBJ1-2, with 7 nucleotides matching TRBD1. V trimming: 4 bases; J trimming: 4 bases; junction bases outside the gene matches: 6. The CDR3 has 14 amino acids. Germline lookup yields CDR1 MNHNS and CDR2 SASEGT. The CDR3 loop reads CASSVEQGIYGYTF. The CDR3 DNA reads TGTGCCAGCAGTGTGGAACAGGGGATCTATGGCTACACCTTC.

The genes are TRBV5-4 and TRBJ1-1, with a possible D match to TRBD1 (5 bases). V lost 4 bases, J lost 3 bases, and 13 bases lay in between. Germline loops: CDR1 SGHNT, CDR2 YYREEE (reference sequence). This CDR3 contains 14 residues. CDR3 coding DNA: TGTGCCAGCAGCCCCCTCGGGGGAGACACTGAAGCTTTCTTT. It translates to CASSPLGGDTEAFF.